One sample yielded the 26 T cell receptor beta chains listed below, sequenced in a study of T cells after yellow fever vaccination (dated by TCRdb to the late 2010s). Receptor amplification or capture employed 5' RACE. TCRdb records Illumina NovaSeq 6000 as the sequencer. Using fastp at Q25 and MiXCR, TCRdb reprocessed the public reads and kept productive beta chains. Entries that share a CDR3 protein sequence are merged under the most common genes and DNA. Counted in this sample were 250,000 to 400,000 distinct CDR3 sequences; 3.5% to 4.5% of them appeared once. The top ten clones comprise 15% to 20% of the sample. This specimen's treatment or condition label, per the study, means: live attenuated yellow fever vaccine strain. Sequences were derived from PBMCs, sampled 15 days after the yellow fever booster vaccination. Every receptor here comes from a man aged 18 to 35 who received the YFV17D yellow fever vaccine.

This chain uses TRBV7-6 with TRBJ2-7; D unresolved. Germline V gives CDR1 SGHVS, CDR2 FNYEAQ. V was trimmed by 0 bases and J by 7 bases, leaving 10 bases between them. This CDR3 has 13 residues. The CDR3 reads CASSLAVDREQYV. CDR3 nucleotide sequence: TGTGCCAGCAGCTTAGCTGTGGATAGAGAGCAGTACGTC.

This clonotype was seen many times. The chain combines TRBV20-1 with TRBJ1-1, with 7 bases aligning to TRBD1. The CDR3 is 16 residues long. Germline CDR1 is DFQATT and CDR2 is SNEGSKA (reference sequence). V shed 0 bases and J 4 bases; nucleotides not matched to a gene: 11. The CDR3 spells CSARDPRAGGITEAFF. The CDR3 DNA reads TGCAGTGCTAGAGATCCCCGGGCAGGGGGAATCACTGAAGCTTTCTTT.

The chain is built from TRBV5-6 and TRBJ1-6, with D unclear. V dropped 4 bases and J dropped 7 bases, with 18 bases sitting between them. This CDR3 has 16 residues. Germline CDR1 and CDR2: SGHDT and YYEEEE. CDR3 sequence: CASSKLERWANSPLHF. In DNA form, the CDR3 reads TGTGCCAGCAGCAAGCTCGAGCGTTGGGCGAATTCACCCCTCCACTTT. The full variable domain, with the rest looked up from reference TRBV5-6 and TRBJ1-6, is DAGVTQSPTHLIKTRGQQVTLRCSPKSGHDTVSWYQQALGQGPQFIFQYYEEEERQRGNFPDRFSGHQFPNYSSELNVNALLLGDSALYLCASSKLERWANSPLHFGNGTRLTVT.

The sample holds many counts of this clonotype. The genes are TRBV12-3 or TRBV12-4 and TRBJ1-1, with D possibly being TRBD1 (5 bases). Trimming stripped 5 bases from V and 5 bases from J, with 18 bases between. The CDR3 length is 15 residues. The CDR3 DNA is TGTGCCAGCAGTCCCGGGACGGGTTCGGGGACTGAAGCTTTCTTT. Protein sequence: CASSPGTGSGTEAFF.

This clonotype was detected a few times. This rearrangement joins TRBV2 to TRBJ2-5; D is undetermined. This CDR3 is 15 amino acids long. Trimming removed 2 bases at V and 5 bases at J, with 15 bases between. The germline CDR1 and CDR2 sequences are SNHLY and FYNNEI. Written as DNA, the CDR3 is TGTGCCAGCAGTGAAAGCTCCAGGCGGTCCGAGACCCAGTACTTC. Protein: CASSESSRRSETQYF.

This clonotype was seen a few times. The chain joins TRBV29-1 to TRBJ2-7, with D possibly called TRBD1 or TRBD2 (6 bases each). The CDR3 sequence is 15 residues long. Germline loops: CDR1 SQVTM, CDR2 ANQGSEA. V was cut by 4 bases and J by 4 bases, with 20 bases left in between. The CDR3 sequence is CSVAQIKGGAYEQYV. The CDR3 DNA reads as TGCAGCGTTGCACAGATAAAGGGGGGAGCGTACGAGCAGTACGTC.

V is TRBV4-3 and J is TRBJ2-2; possible D gene TRBD1, 7 bases. The CDR3 is 16 residues long. Trimming removed 0 bases from V and 3 bases from J, with 11 bases in between. CDR1 and CDR2 (germline): LGHNA, YSLEER. This chain's CDR3 is CASSQETGDYTGELFF. Here the CDR3 DNA reads TGCGCCAGCAGCCAAGAAACAGGGGACTACACCGGGGAGCTGTTTTTT.

This clonotype has a count of ten or more. This chain joins TRBV12-3 or TRBV12-4 and TRBJ2-7, with D tentatively TRBD1 (6 bases). V gave up 4 bases and J gave up 6 bases, with 13 bases separating them. The CDR3 length is 13 residues. CDR3 nucleotides: TGTGCCAGCAGTTATTACAGGGTCGGCGAGCAGTACTTC. Its protein is CASSYYRVGEQYF.

This chain connects TRBV4-1 to TRBJ1-6; no clear D. The CDR3 covers 17 residues. V lost 4 bases and J lost 9, with 22 bases in between. Germline assignment: CDR1 MGHRA and CDR2 YSYEKL. The DNA of the CDR3 is TGCGCCAGCAGCCGCCTTGTAACGACTGCTGTCGGTTCACCCCTCCACTTT. As protein: CASSRLVTTAVGSPLHF.

This clonotype was counted many times. CDR3 in DNA: TGTGCCAGCAGTTACACCAGGGGGGAACCCCTCCACTTT. It is translated as CASSYTRGEPLHF. The rearrangement uses TRBV6-8 and TRBJ1-6; 7 bases align to TRBD1. The trim removed 2 bases at V and 12 bases at J, leaving 4 bases unmatched. In germline, CDR1 is MNHGY, CDR2 SAAAGT. The CDR3 spans 13 residues.

This clonotype was detected many times. V usage is TRBV5-1 and J usage is TRBJ2-1; the match to TRBD1 covers 10 bases. CDR3 length: 15 residues. Germline CDR1 reads SGHRS; CDR2 reads YFSETQ. Trimming at V came to 2 bases and at J to 7 bases, leaving 6 bases not matched to a gene. Written as DNA, the CDR3 is TGCGCCAGCAGCTTTTATGGGACAGGGGATAATGAGCAGTTCTTC. Its protein product is CASSFYGTGDNEQFF.

This clonotype was found a few times. The rearrangement joins TRBV12-3 or TRBV12-4 to TRBJ1-5, with unresolved D. The CDR3 totals 14 residues. Trimming took off 2 bases at V and 7 bases at J, with 12 bases between the two ends. CDR3 loop: CASSLWGEGQPQHF. In DNA form, the CDR3 reads TGTGCCAGCAGTTTATGGGGAGAGGGACAGCCCCAGCATTTT.

In this sample, this clonotype turned up many times. The chain carries TRBV12-3 or TRBV12-4 and TRBJ2-2; D tentatively fits TRBD1 or TRBD2 (5 bases each). The V gene lost 6 bases and the J gene lost 6 bases, with 20 bases spanning the gap. The CDR3 consists of 16 residues. In DNA, the CDR3 is TGTGCCAGCAGCAGACCTTGGGGACGGGATCCCGGGGAGCTGTTTTTT. Translated, it gives CASSRPWGRDPGELFF.

In its sample, this clonotype was seen a few times. CDR3 protein: CASSPRGGFYNEQFF. CDR3 DNA: TGTGCCAGCAGCCCGAGGGGGGGCTTCTACAATGAGCAGTTCTTC. The rearrangement joins TRBV7-6 to TRBJ2-1; D perhaps matches TRBD2 (7 bases). CDR3 size: 15 residues. From germline, CDR1 is SGHVS and CDR2 FNYEAQ. V lost 5 bases and J lost 3, with 14 bases in between.

This clonotype was observed at least ten times. The chain links TRBV20-1 to TRBJ2-1; 7 nucleotides agree with TRBD2. Germline values: CDR1 DFQATT, CDR2 SNEGSKA (reference sequence). The CDR3 length is 15 residues. Trimming took 6 bases from V and 4 from J; bases not matched to a gene: 12. This CDR3 is CSAPRSLADYNEQFF. In nucleotides, the CDR3 is TGCAGTGCCCCGAGGTCGCTAGCGGATTACAATGAGCAGTTCTTC.

This clonotype was seen repeatedly, ten times or more. J is TRBJ1-2 and V is TRBV12-3 or TRBV12-4; D is perhaps TRBD1 (5 bases). V was clipped by 2 bases and J by 2 bases, with 9 bases between them. The CDR3 runs to 14 residues. The CDR3, as DNA: TGTGCCAGCAGTTTATGGGCAGGGAACTATGGCTACACCTTC. Translation: CASSLWAGNYGYTF.

This clonotype was recorded a few times. This chain connects TRBV18 to TRBJ1-5, with 9 nucleotides matching TRBD1. With 3 bases clipped from V and 1 base from J, the junction kept 7 bases outside the gene matches. Germline-derived CDR1 and CDR2 are KGHSH and LQKENI. The CDR3 totals 17 residues. This chain's CDR3 is CASSPDRGTVSNQPQHF. DNA of the CDR3: TGTGCCAGCTCACCCGACAGGGGGACGGTAAGCAATCAGCCCCAGCATTTT.

The table lists this clonotype with a few counts. The chain employs TRBV7-9 and TRBJ1-1; 9 bases fit TRBD1. The CDR3 covers 13 residues. Germline values: CDR1 SEHNR, CDR2 FQNEAQ (reference sequence). The ends lost 5 bases at V and 11 bases at J; junction bases unmatched: 9. CDR3 bases: TGTGCCAGCAGCGACGGGACAGGGCGGAGGGCTTTCTTT. This gives the protein CASSDGTGRRAFF.

The table lists this clonotype with many counts. The chain links TRBV29-1 to TRBJ2-7; 8 bases are a match to TRBD1. The length of the CDR3 is 13 residues. In germline, CDR1 is SQVTM, CDR2 ANQGSEA. The ends lost 6 bases at V and 2 bases at J; junction bases unmatched: 6. In DNA, the CDR3 is TGCAGCGTCGCGACAGGGGAGGCCTACGAGCAGTACTTC. The encoded protein is CSVATGEAYEQYF.

This clonotype turned up a few times. The V and J genes are TRBV14 and TRBJ2-3, with a possible D match to TRBD1 (6 bases). CDR1 is SGHDN and CDR2 is FVKESK in the germline V gene. V lost 0 bases and J lost 0, with 13 bases in between. There are 17 residues in the CDR3. CDR3 protein: CASSQDWTDLSTDTQYF. The CDR3 nucleotides are TGTGCCAGCAGCCAAGATTGGACAGACCTTAGCACAGATACGCAGTATTTT.

Ten or more counts support this clonotype. This chain connects TRBV15 to TRBJ2-2, with 11 bases that match TRBD1. The germline gives CDR1 LNHNV, CDR2 YYDKDF (reference sequence). After removal of 5 bases from V and 7 bases from J, the junction contained 9 bases not matched to a gene. This CDR3 spans 16 amino acids. The CDR3 coding sequence is TGTGCCACCAGCCCTTTCGGGACAGGGGGGATCGGGGAGCTGTTTTTT. Translation gives CATSPFGTGGIGELFF.

V and J are TRBV5-1 and TRBJ2-2, with 11 bases lining up with TRBD1. After removal of 4 bases from V and 0 bases from J, the junction contained 8 bases not matched to a gene. Germline V gene sequence: CDR1 SGHRS, CDR2 YFSETQ. CDR3 size: 18 residues. The CDR3 nucleotides are TGCGCCAGCAGCCTTCGGCCGGGACAGGGGGCGAACACCGGGGAGCTGTTTTTT. Translated: CASSLRPGQGANTGELFF.

This clonotype appeared many times. The CDR3 reads CSALSWDYGYTF. CDR3 in DNA: TGCAGTGCCCTTTCCTGGGACTATGGCTACACCTTC. The chain uses TRBV20-1 and TRBJ1-2; D gene unclear. CDR3 length: 12 amino acids. V lost 6 bases and J 3 bases, leaving 11 bases between the germline ends. The V gene's germline CDR1 is DFQATT and CDR2 SNEGSKA (reference sequence).

This clonotype was recorded at least ten times. The chain is built from TRBV5-1 and TRBJ2-1; 7 bases are a match to TRBD1. CDR3 length: 14 residues. From germline, CDR1 is SGHRS and CDR2 YFSETQ. With V trimmed by 0 bases and J by 7 bases, 4 bases remained unmatched. The CDR3 DNA follows: TGCGCCAGCAGCTTGGCCCAGGGGGTAAATGAGCAGTTCTTC. The encoded protein is CASSLAQGVNEQFF.

This clonotype was observed a handful of times. The V and J genes are TRBV11-2 and TRBJ1-4; no firm D call. Germline CDR1 SGHAT, CDR2 FQNNGV. Deletions cut 5 bases from V and 8 bases from J, with 12 bases between. CDR3 length: 13 amino acids. The CDR3 DNA follows: TGTGCCAGCAGCCGCATGTCCGAGGAAAAACTGTTTTTT. Its protein product is CASSRMSEEKLFF. The entire variable domain, with the rest obtained from reference TRBV11-2 and TRBJ1-4, is as follows: EAGVAQSPRYKIIEKRQSVAFWCNPISGHATLYWYQQILGQGPKLLIQFQNNGVVDDSQLPKDRFSAERLKGVDSTLKIQPAKLEDSAVYLCASSRMSEEKLFFGSGTQLSVL.

In its sample, this clonotype was seen many times. The chain combines TRBV20-1 with TRBJ1-1; D is unclear. Trimming pared 0 bases from V and 6 bases from J, leaving 8 bases between. This CDR3 has 12 amino acids. Per germline, CDR1 DFQATT and CDR2 SNEGSKA (reference sequence). This chain's CDR3 is CSARDGQSEAFF. In DNA, the CDR3 is TGCAGTGCTAGAGATGGGCAGTCTGAAGCTTTCTTT.